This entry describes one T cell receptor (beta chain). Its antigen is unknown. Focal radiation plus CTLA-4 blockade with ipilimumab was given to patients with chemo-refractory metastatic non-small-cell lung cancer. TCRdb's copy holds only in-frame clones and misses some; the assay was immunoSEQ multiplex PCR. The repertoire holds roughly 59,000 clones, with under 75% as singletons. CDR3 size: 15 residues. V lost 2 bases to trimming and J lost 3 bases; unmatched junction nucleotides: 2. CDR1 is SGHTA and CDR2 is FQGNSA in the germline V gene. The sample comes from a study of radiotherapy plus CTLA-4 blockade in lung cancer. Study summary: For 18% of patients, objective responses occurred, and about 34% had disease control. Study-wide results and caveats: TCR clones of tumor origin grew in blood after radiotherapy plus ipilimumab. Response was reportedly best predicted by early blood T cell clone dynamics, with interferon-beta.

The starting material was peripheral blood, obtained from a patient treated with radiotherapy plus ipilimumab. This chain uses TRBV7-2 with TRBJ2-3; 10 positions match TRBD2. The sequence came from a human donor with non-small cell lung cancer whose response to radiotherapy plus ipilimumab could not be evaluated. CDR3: CASSLWTSGTDTQYF. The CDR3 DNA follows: TGTGCCAGCAGCTTATGGACTAGCGGTACAGATACGCAGTATTTT.